A single sample gave rise to the 9 T cell receptor beta chains below, sequenced in a study of blood T cell repertoires in COVID-19. This table comes from immunoSEQ multiplex PCR, and its TCRdb copy is limited to in-frame clones, with some not included. The sample records fewer than 300,000 clones, roughly nine tenths being singletons. The sample consisted of peripheral blood. Receptor source: a woman aged 25 to 39 with COVID-19, enrolled during active disease.

The rearrangement joins TRBV1 to TRBJ1-4; no DNA check was done on the table's D call, TRBD1. TRBV1 is assigned pseudogene status. This CDR3 is 15 amino acids long. The CDR3 sequence is CTSSPRTDKGEKLFF. CDR3 DNA sequence: TGCACCAGCAGCCCCAGGACAGATAAGGGTGAAAAACTGTTTTTT.

The chain couples TRBV27 to TRBJ2-2; TRBD2 is a possible D gene (5 bases). Per the germline V gene, CDR1 is MNHEY and CDR2 is SMNVEV (reference sequence). The CDR3 covers 16 residues. Between the trimmed V and J ends, which lost 6 bases and 6 bases, there was a span of 20 bases. CDR3 DNA: TGTGCCAGCAGCCATACCACAGTATCCGGGGCCGGGGAGCTGTTTTTT. This gives the protein CASSHTTVSGAGELFF.

The V call is TRBV15, the J call TRBJ1-5, with D possibly TRBD1 on 6 matching bases. Trimming took off 2 bases at V and 6 bases at J, with 17 bases between the two ends. CDR1 and CDR2 from the germline V gene are LNHNV and YYDKDF (reference sequence). The CDR3 extends over 16 amino acids. CDR3 region: CATSRPRGESGQPQHF. CDR3 DNA: TGTGCCACCAGCAGACCCAGGGGAGAGTCTGGTCAGCCCCAGCATTTT.

V and J are TRBV4-2 and TRBJ2-7; the match to TRBD2 covers 9 bases. The J segment lost 8 bases and the V segment lost 1 base, leaving 12 bases of the junction unmatched. The CDR3 covers 16 residues. The germline V gene has CDR1 LGHNA and CDR2 YNFKEQ. CDR3 sequence: CASSQGVSGGLQKQYF. The CDR3 DNA sequence: TGTGCCAGCAGCCAAGGTGTCAGCGGGGGGCTGCAGAAGCAGTACTTC.

The chain carries TRBV2 and TRBJ1-3; maybe TRBD1 (5 bases). There are 14 residues in the CDR3. V was shortened by 6 bases and J by 1 base, with 10 bases between the two germline ends. The germline V gene has CDR1 SNHLY and CDR2 FYNNEI. CDR3 in DNA: TGTGCCAGCAGGGACGACAGATCTGGAAACACCATATATTTT. Its translation: CASRDDRSGNTIYF.

This clone was observed once. The genes are TRBV2 and TRBJ1-2, with D possibly being TRBD1 (5 bases). The V gene's germline CDR1 is SNHLY and CDR2 FYNNEI. The germline V and J ends were trimmed by 3 bases and 5 bases, with 16 bases remaining between them. CDR3 length: 15 residues. The CDR3 region is CASSEWTQSPYGYTF. In DNA form, the CDR3 reads TGTGCCAGCAGTGAGTGGACACAAAGCCCTTATGGCTACACCTTC. Drawing the rest from reference TRBV2 and TRBJ1-2, the complete variable domain is EPEVTQTPSHQVTQMGQEVILRCVPISNHLYFYWYRQILGQKVEFLVSFYNNEISEKSEIFDDQFSVERPDGSNFTLKIRSTKLEDSAMYFCASSEWTQSPYGYTFGSGTRLTVV.

The chain uses TRBV10-2 and TRBJ1-2; no clear D gene. V was clipped by 6 bases and J by 7 bases, with 12 bases between them. The CDR3 runs to 12 residues. Germline V gene lookup returns CDR1 WSHSY and CDR2 SAAADI. DNA for the CDR3: TGCGCCAGCAGGACGGACTCTTTTGGCTACACCTTC. Residues: CASRTDSFGYTF.

The genes are TRBV2 and TRBJ2-2; the match to TRBD2 covers 9 bases. This CDR3 has 17 amino acids. Germline loops: CDR1 SNHLY, CDR2 FYNNEI. Germline trimming cut 6 bases from V and 5 bases from J; bases unmatched to any gene: 13. The CDR3 region is CASRIQAGGVWTGELFF. The CDR3 nucleotides read TGTGCCAGCAGGATACAAGCGGGGGGCGTATGGACCGGGGAGCTGTTTTTT.

The CDR3 loop reads CASRPRTAMGAWPQHF. The CDR3 nucleotides are TGTGCCAGCAGACCTCGGACGGCCATGGGAGCATGGCCCCAGCATTTT. The rearrangement links TRBV28 to TRBJ1-5, with D hard to call. The CDR3 consists of 16 residues. Trimming cost V 6 bases and J 9 bases, with 24 bases left between them. Germline V CDR1 and CDR2: MDHEN, SYDVKM.